Shown below are 8 T cell receptor beta chains from a single sample sequenced in a study of cytomegalovirus exposure and HLA in healthy donors. PCR involved 60 Vbeta and 13 Jbeta primers. Produced via immunoSEQ multiplex PCR; TCRdb's table is partial and in-frame only. Among more than 150,000 clones listed, about 90% were seen once. Sequenced: PBMCs. These receptors were obtained from a girl under three years old in good health and CMV-seronegative.

The rearrangement uses TRBV4-3 and TRBJ2-1; D remains unclear. The V gene lost 1 base and the J gene lost 9 bases, with 7 bases spanning the gap. CDR1 and CDR2 from the germline V gene are LGHNA and YSLEER. The CDR3 covers 12 residues. The CDR3 spells CASSQVAGEQFF. CDR3 nucleotides: TGCGCCAGCAGCCAAGTAGCCGGTGAGCAGTTCTTC.

The chain employs TRBV6-1 and TRBJ1-2; maybe TRBD1 (5 bases). V was shortened by 2 bases and J by 3 bases, with 7 bases between the two germline ends. From germline, CDR1 is MNHNS and CDR2 SASEGT. This CDR3 is built from 13 residues. The CDR3 nucleotides are TGTGCCAGCAGTGAACTAGGGGACTATGGCTACACCTTC. It yields the protein CASSELGDYGYTF.

The count of this clone is one. V usage is TRBV5-1 and J usage is TRBJ1-3; 7 bases fit TRBD1. Looked up from germline, CDR1 is SGHRS and CDR2 is YFSETQ. This CDR3 comprises 18 residues. With V trimmed by 2 bases and J by 0 bases, 11 bases remained unmatched. The CDR3 region has the DNA TGCGCCAGCAGCTTAAGCCGGGACAGCCAAAACTCTGGAAACACCATATATTTT. Translating it yields CASSLSRDSQNSGNTIYF.

The V and J genes are TRBV27 and TRBJ1-2; 7 bases are a match to TRBD1. CDR1 is MNHEY, CDR2 SMNVEV, per germline (reference sequence). J gave up 0 bases and V 8 bases, and 9 bases lay outside the gene matches. The CDR3 length is 15 residues. CDR3 sequence (DNA): TGTGCCAGCTACGATGTCGACAGGGCTAACTATGGCTACACCTTC. Translation gives CASYDVDRANYGYTF.

The chain combines TRBV2 with TRBJ2-7, with D perhaps matching TRBD1 (8 bases). Germline V gene sequence: CDR1 SNHLY, CDR2 FYNNEI. The CDR3 runs 14 residues. The V end lost 4 bases, the J end lost 7 bases, and 17 bases lay between the germline ends. CDR3 bases: TGTGCCAGCAGTGGGGAGGGGACAGGCTCTGAGCAGTACTTC. Translated: CASSGEGTGSEQYF. The variable domain in full, with the rest retrieved from reference TRBV2 and TRBJ2-7, is EPEVTQTPSHQVTQMGQEVILRCVPISNHLYFYWYRQILGQKVEFLVSFYNNEISEKSEIFDDQFSVERPDGSNFTLKIRSTKLEDSAMYFCASSGEGTGSEQYFGPGTRLTVT.

V usage is TRBV4-3 and J usage is TRBJ2-7; D is perhaps TRBD2 (5 bases). Deletions cut 3 bases from V and 2 bases from J, with 8 bases between. CDR1 and CDR2 (germline): LGHNA, YSLEER. CDR3 size: 13 residues. CDR3 amino acids: CASSQFGAYEQYF. The CDR3 region has the DNA TGCGCCAGCAGCCAGTTCGGGGCCTACGAGCAGTACTTC.

The gene calls are TRBV4-1 and TRBJ2-7; D ambiguous. The V and J ends lost 2 bases and 2 bases respectively, with 16 bases between them. The CDR3 is 16 amino acids. Germline lookup yields CDR1 MGHRA and CDR2 YSYEKL. Here the CDR3 reads CASSQHLVAVPYEQYF. CDR3 in DNA: TGCGCCAGCAGCCAACACCTGGTGGCAGTACCCTACGAGCAGTACTTC.

This clone has only one observation. V usage is TRBV5-1 and J usage is TRBJ1-1; TRBD1 is a possible D gene (6 bases). Per the germline V gene, CDR1 is SGHRS and CDR2 is YFSETQ. The CDR3 totals 15 residues. The ends were cut back, 4 bases at V and 0 bases at J, with 13 bases in the middle. CDR3 amino acids: CASSPTGSLNTEAFF. DNA for the CDR3: TGCGCCAGCAGCCCCACAGGGTCGTTGAACACTGAAGCTTTCTTT.